These T cell receptor beta chains were read from a single sample in a study of T cells in Graves' hyperthyroidism and ophthalmopathy. TCRdb analysed the multiplex PCR reads with MiXCR anew, one entry per CDR3 protein. The repertoire holds 500,000 to 750,000 distinct CDR3 sequences, with 14% as singletons. Material for sequencing was blood. Receptors originate from a woman under 30 with Graves' ophthalmopathy. Both conserved end residues are part of each CDR3. D genes are given only for firm matches. Size tells how often a clone was seen (once, few, many) or the class of an expanded clone, and some rows leave it out.

NA,TRBJ2-7,TRBD2,TRBV7-2,TGTGCCAGCAGAGGACTAGCGGGAGGTTGGGACGAGCAGTACTTC,CASRGLAGGWDEQYF
NA,TRBJ1-5,NA,TRBV7-8,TGTGCCAGCAGCGAATACCCGGGCAATCAGCCCCAGCATTTT,CASSEYPGNQPQHF
many,TRBJ2-1,NA,TRBV7-2,TGTGCCAGCAGCTTAGCGACTGCCAATGAGCAGTTCTTC,CASSLATANEQFF
few,TRBJ2-7,TRBD2,TRBV29-1,TGCAGCGTTGTCGGCGGGAGGGCCTTCTACGAGCAGTACTTC,CSVVGGRAFYEQYF
many,TRBJ1-5,NA,TRBV5-1,TGCGCCAGCAGCTTGGGGTCAAATAGCAATCAGCCCCAGCATTTT,CASSLGSNSNQPQHF
NA,TRBJ2-7,NA,TRBV19,TGTGCCAGTAGTATCGGGGGCAGAGTTTACGAGCAGTACTTC,CASSIGGRVYEQYF
many,TRBJ2-2,TRBD2,TRBV2,TGTGCCAGCAGTACCCAGGGACTAGCGAACACCGGGGAGCTGTTTTTT,CASSTQGLANTGELFF
few,TRBJ2-1,NA,TRBV5-1,TGCGCCAGCAGCAGACGGGAGTGGGGTTACAATGAGCAGTTCTTC,CASSRREWGYNEQFF
many,TRBJ1-1,NA,TRBV19,TGTGCCAGTAGAGTCGGGACAATTACCGACAGGAACACTGAAGCTTTCTTT,CASRVGTITDRNTEAFF
few,TRBJ2-7,NA,TRBV14,TGTGCCAGCAGCCAAGGTTTGAAGGATAGCTTTGGCGAGCAGTACTTC,CASSQGLKDSFGEQYF
many,TRBJ2-7,TRBD2,TRBV7-8,TGTGCCAGCAGCTCACGACTAGCGGGAGGCGAGCAGTACTTC,CASSSRLAGGEQYF
few,TRBJ2-7,TRBD2,TRBV27,TGTGCCAGCACCACGGGGGTAGCGGGAGTCTCCGAGCAGTACTTC,CASTTGVAGVSEQYF
many,TRBJ1-1,NA,TRBV5-8,TGTGCCAGCAGCTTGGAAGAGACCACTGAAGCTTTCTTT,CASSLEETTEAFF
NA,TRBJ2-3,TRBD1,TRBV11-2,TGTGCCAGCAGCGAGGACAGGGTCTACACAGATACGCAGTATTTT,CASSEDRVYTDTQYF
many,TRBJ1-2,TRBD1,TRBV28,TGTGCCAGCAGTGCTAGACAGGGAAACTATGGCTACACCTTC,CASSARQGNYGYTF
many,TRBJ1-2,NA,TRBV5-1,TGCGCCAGTACACAGGGTACTAACTATGGCTACACCTTC,CASTQGTNYGYTF
many,TRBJ1-1,NA,TRBV6-2/TRBV6-3,TGTGCCAGCAGTCGCCCGGGGGAAGCAGGTTTCACTGAAGCTTTCTTT,CASSRPGEAGFTEAFF
many,TRBJ2-7,TRBD2,TRBV20-1,TGCAGTGCTCCAAGACTAGCGGGAGTCCTCGAGCAGTACTTC,CSAPRLAGVLEQYF
NA,TRBJ2-1,NA,TRBV4-1,TGCGCCACCTCTCGGGGGCGGGAGCCCTACAATGAGCAGTTCTTC,CATSRGREPYNEQFF
many,TRBJ2-1,TRBD2,TRBV28,TGTGCCAGCAGTTTAACGGGGGGGAGTGAGCAGTTCTTC,CASSLTGGSEQFF
many,TRBJ2-7,NA,TRBV15,TGTGCCACCAGCAGAGATAATGGGGCGGAGGAGCAGTACTTC,CATSRDNGAEEQYF
many,TRBJ2-5,NA,TRBV7-2,TGTGCCAGCAGCTTAGTCGGCGGGATGGGCCAAGAGACCCAGTACTTC,CASSLVGGMGQETQYF
few,TRBJ1-6,NA,TRBV6-5,TGTGCCAGCAGTTACCGGGAGTGGCAGAATAATTCACCCCTCCACTTT,CASSYREWQNNSPLHF
many,TRBJ1-1,NA,TRBV5-6,TGTGCCAGCAGCTTGGGTTGGGGGGAAGCTTTCTTT,CASSLGWGEAFF
many,TRBJ1-5,NA,TRBV30,TGTGCCTGGAGTGAGTTAGCTCAGCCCCAGCATTTT,CAWSELAQPQHF
NA,TRBJ2-2,TRBD2,TRBV7-7,TGTGCTAGCAGCTTGGGACTAGCGGGAGGGATCAACACCGGGGAGCTGTTTTTT,CASSLGLAGGINTGELFF
NA,TRBJ1-5,NA,TRBV4-3,TGCGCCAGCAGCCAATTTTGGAAGGGCGGGCAGCCCCAGCATTTT,CASSQFWKGGQPQHF
many,TRBJ2-3,NA,TRBV20-1,TGCAGTGCTAGAGTTGCAGATGTCGGCACAGATACGCAGTATTTT,CSARVADVGTDTQYF
NA,TRBJ1-2,NA,TRBV4-3,TGCGCCAGCAGCCAAGACATATTTCCGGGGGGAGACGGCTACACCTTC,CASSQDIFPGGDGYTF
NA,TRBJ1-1,TRBD1,TRBV9,TGTGCCAGCAATCAGGGGGCGATAGGGGAAGCTTTCTTT,CASNQGAIGEAFF
NA,TRBJ2-7,TRBD2,TRBV5-4,TGTGCCAGCAGCGTGCCGGGACTAGCGGCCTACGAGCAGTACTTC,CASSVPGLAAYEQYF
many,TRBJ2-4,NA,TRBV28,TGTGCCAGCATCTCCCCCGGGGCCAAAAACATTCAGTACTTC,CASISPGAKNIQYF
few,TRBJ2-5,NA,TRBV7-8,TGTGCCAGCAGCCCCCGTCGGGATCGGGTTAGGAGTCAAGAGACCCAGTACTTC,CASSPRRDRVRSQETQYF
many,TRBJ2-7,NA,TRBV6-1,TGTGCCAGCAGGTCACAGGGTGTGGACTCCTACGAGCAGTACTTC,CASRSQGVDSYEQYF
many,TRBJ1-6,NA,TRBV12-3/TRBV12-4,TGTGCCAGCAGCAACGCACAGGGAGGGAATTCACCCCTCCACTTT,CASSNAQGGNSPLHF
many,TRBJ2-1,TRBD2,TRBV27,TGTGCCAGCAGGGCCCCCTTCGCAGGGAGGGGAACCAATGAGCAGTTCTTC,CASRAPFAGRGTNEQFF
few,TRBJ2-2,NA,TRBV20-1,TGCAGTGCTAGACCACGGAACACCGGGGAGCTGTTTTTT,CSARPRNTGELFF
NA,TRBJ1-2,NA,TRBV25-1,TGTGCCAGCAGTGACCCCTGGAACTATGGCTACACCTTC,CASSDPWNYGYTF
many,TRBJ2-3,NA,TRBV11-3,TGTGCCAGCAGTATGACCGCAGGGATAAGCACAGATACGCAGTATTTT,CASSMTAGISTDTQYF
few,TRBJ1-2,NA,TRBV19,TGTGCCAGTAGTATTTGGACAGACTATGGCTACACCTTC,CASSIWTDYGYTF
NA,TRBJ2-7,NA,TRBV14,TGTGCCAGCAGCCACCCGAGCTCCTACGAGCAGTACTTC,CASSHPSSYEQYF
many,TRBJ2-1,TRBD2,TRBV9,TGTGCCAGCAGCTTATCCGGGACTAGAGATGAGCAGTTCTTC,CASSLSGTRDEQFF
many,TRBJ2-5,NA,TRBV24-1,TGTGCCACCAGTGATTTAGGCAGGGGATGTTTGGTATTCCGGGTTTGGCGTGAGACCCAGTACTTC,CATSDLGRGCLVFRVWRETQYF
many,TRBJ2-7,TRBD2,TRBV2,TGTGCCAGCAGTGGGACTAGCGGGATAAGTGCCTACGAGCAGTACTTC,CASSGTSGISAYEQYF
NA,TRBJ2-5,TRBD2,TRBV3-1,TGTGCCAGCAGCCAAGAAGCGGGATGGTACCAGGAGACCCAGTACTTC,CASSQEAGWYQETQYF
many,TRBJ1-3,NA,TRBV20-1,TGCAGTGCCAACGGGGGGCCTGGAAACACCATATATTTT,CSANGGPGNTIYF
many,TRBJ2-1,TRBD2,TRBV7-9,TGTGCCAGCAGGGGGCTAGCGGAAAGTTACAATGAGCAGTTCTTC,CASRGLAESYNEQFF
many,TRBJ2-1,NA,TRBV27,TGTGCCAGCAGTTTGGGGACGGCTTTCTACAATGAGCAGTTCTTC,CASSLGTAFYNEQFF
few,TRBJ1-1,NA,TRBV2,TGTGCCAGCGGTGTGACAGGAGGAAACACTGAAGCTTTCTTT,CASGVTGGNTEAFF
many,TRBJ2-3,TRBD1,TRBV29-1,TGCAGCGTTGAACGTTTCTTCGAAGATGACAGGGGAAGCACAGATACGCAGTATTTT,CSVERFFEDDRGSTDTQYF
few,TRBJ1-6,TRBD1,TRBV5-4,TGTGCCAGCAGCCCCGGAGGCCGACAGGGAAATAATTCACCCCTCCACTTT,CASSPGGRQGNNSPLHF
many,TRBJ2-7,TRBD2,TRBV29-1,TGCAGCGTCCAAGGGCGGGAGGGCCTTTACGAGCAGTACTTC,CSVQGREGLYEQYF
many,TRBJ2-7,TRBD1,TRBV27,TGTGCCAGCAGTTTACTCCAGACAGGGGGCGGCGAGCAGTACTTC,CASSLLQTGGGEQYF
many,TRBJ1-1,NA,TRBV20-1,TGCAGTACTACCCGACCTGGGGACCCCCAGAAAATGAACACTGAAGCTTTCTTT,CSTTRPGDPQKMNTEAFF
many,TRBJ1-2,TRBD1,TRBV28,TGTGCCAGCAGTTTGGGACAGGGCGGTGGCTACACCTTC,CASSLGQGGGYTF
many,TRBJ2-7,NA,TRBV11-1,TGTGCCAGCAGCTTTTCTACAGATGGGGAGCAGTACTTC,CASSFSTDGEQYF
many,TRBJ1-2,NA,TRBV7-8,TGTGCCAGCAGCTTAGCGTCAGGGTTTGGCTACACCTTC,CASSLASGFGYTF
NA,TRBJ1-2,NA,TRBV7-9,TGTGCCAGCAGCTACCGTGGTTTGGAGGGCTACACCTTC,CASSYRGLEGYTF
NA,TRBJ2-6,TRBD1,TRBV15,TGTGCCACCAGCAATACCAGGGGACAGTTATTCTCTGGGGCCAACGTCCTGACTTTC,CATSNTRGQLFSGANVLTF
many,TRBJ1-1,NA,TRBV27,TGTGCCAGCAGTCCGGGACCTCGGGGCGCTGAAGCTTTCTTT,CASSPGPRGAEAFF